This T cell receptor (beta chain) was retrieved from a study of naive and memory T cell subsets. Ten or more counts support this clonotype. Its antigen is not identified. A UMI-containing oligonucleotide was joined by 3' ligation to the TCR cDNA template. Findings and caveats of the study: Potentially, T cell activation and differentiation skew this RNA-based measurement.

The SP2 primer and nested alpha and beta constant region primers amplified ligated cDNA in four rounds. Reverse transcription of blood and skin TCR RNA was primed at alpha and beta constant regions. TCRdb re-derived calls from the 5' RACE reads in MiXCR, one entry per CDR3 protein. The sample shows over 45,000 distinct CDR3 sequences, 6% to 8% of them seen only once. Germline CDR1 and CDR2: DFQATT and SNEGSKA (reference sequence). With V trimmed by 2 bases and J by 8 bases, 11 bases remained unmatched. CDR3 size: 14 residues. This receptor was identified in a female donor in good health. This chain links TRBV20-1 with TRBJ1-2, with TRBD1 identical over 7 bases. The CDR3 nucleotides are TGCAGTGCTAGACGCCAGACAGGGAAGGGAGGCTACACCTTC. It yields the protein CSARRQTGKGGYTF.